A selection of T cell receptor beta chains follows, all from one sample in a study of blood T cells in healthy people across ages. TCRdb processed the 5' RACE reads anew with MiXCR; each CDR3 protein has one entry. The sample records 1.5 million to 2 million distinct CDR3 sequences, about 49% being singletons. The sample was blood. The receptor source for this set is a woman aged 40 to 55 in good health. Both conserved end residues are part of each CDR3. The order of the fields is CDR3 length, J gene, clone size, V gene, D gene, CDR3 protein. D genes are given only for firm matches. Not all rows give a size; the values are once, few, many and, for expanded clones, a class.

16 | TRBJ1-2 | - | TRBV4-3 | - | CASSQDITVLNYGYTF
15 | TRBJ2-5 | - | TRBV2 | - | CASSERQGLLGEQYF
15 | TRBJ1-2 | few | TRBV14 | - | CASSQLDRGAYGYTF
14 | TRBJ1-5 | few | TRBV6-2/TRBV6-3 | - | CASLRPWASEPQHF
18 | TRBJ1-2 | few | TRBV4-3 | - | CASSPDPGRAGANYGYTF
16 | - | - | TRBV9 | TRBD2 | CASSARKSGGEETQYF
18 | TRBJ2-5 | few | TRBV20-1 | TRBD1 | CSARSYRDREVEAETQYF
13 | TRBJ2-7 | few | TRBV7-2 | - | CASRANGAYEQYF
15 | TRBJ2-7 | - | TRBV28 | - | CASSSGTSTYYEQYF
12 | TRBJ2-7 | few | TRBV6-1 | - | CASTWTAYEQYF
15 | TRBJ1-2 | - | TRBV7-2 | TRBD1 | CASSPTGQGIYGYTF
17 | TRBJ2-3 | - | TRBV27 | TRBD2 | CASSRGGLARSTDTQYF
14 | TRBJ2-7 | few | TRBV6-5 | - | CASSPRAFSYEQYF
16 | TRBJ2-1 | - | TRBV9 | - | CASSVTWGGGGDEQFF
15 | TRBJ2-1 | - | TRBV7-2 | - | CASSFQGGYRNEQFF
12 | TRBJ2-5 | - | TRBV7-2 | - | CASSPSDRLEYF
15 | - | - | TRBV6-2/TRBV6-3 | TRBD1 | CASTSGQGAQKTQYF
14 | - | - | TRBV25-1 | TRBD1 | CASGTGGQLETQYF
15 | TRBJ2-1 | few | TRBV5-1 | - | CASSPGSASYNEQFF
14 | - | - | TRBV20-1 | TRBD2 | CSAQSGAIYNEQYF
15 | - | once | TRBV7-2 | TRBD2 | CASSQTGLAADEQYF
14 | TRBJ2-3 | few | TRBV9 | - | CASTQGTSTDTQYF
16 | - | few | TRBV4-1 | TRBD1 | CASSQDGDSLSATQYF
15 | TRBJ2-3 | many | TRBV15 | TRBD1 | CATSLDRERADTQYF
15 | TRBJ1-2 | - | TRBV6-6 | - | CASEGGVVINYGYTF
14 | TRBJ2-7 | - | TRBV13 | TRBD1 | CASSPRTGMNEQYF
13 | TRBJ2-5 | - | TRBV11-2 | - | CASSSPLIETQYF
15 | TRBJ2-3 | - | TRBV5-1 | - | CASSARDTGTDTQYF
16 | TRBJ1-2 | once | TRBV7-2 | - | CASSLVVGGGNYGYTF
18 | TRBJ2-3 | - | TRBV12-5 | TRBD1 | CASGLARTGDPSTDTQYF
18 | TRBJ2-5 | - | TRBV5-1 | TRBD2 | CASSWGLAGDRYQETQYF
15 | TRBJ2-7 | once | TRBV7-9 | TRBD1 | CASSATGDSLREQYF
15 | TRBJ1-1 | - | TRBV15 | TRBD1 | CATSREDRLNTEAFF
14 | TRBJ1-2 | few | TRBV29-1 | TRBD1 | CSVEILWDSRGYTF
16 | TRBJ2-3 | - | TRBV4-2 | TRBD2 | CASSLYSGGEEDTQYF
17 | TRBJ2-6 | - | TRBV7-2 | TRBD1 | CASSSPGQRSGANVLTF
17 | TRBJ2-4 | - | TRBV9 | TRBD1 | CASSGSGTGQAKNIQYF
16 | TRBJ2-5 | - | TRBV20-1 | - | CSAREGTIGSGETQYF
15 | TRBJ2-3 | - | TRBV20-1 | TRBD1 | CSACLRDRGTDTQYF
15 | TRBJ2-5 | few | TRBV7-2 | TRBD1 | CASSPGTGQAETQYF